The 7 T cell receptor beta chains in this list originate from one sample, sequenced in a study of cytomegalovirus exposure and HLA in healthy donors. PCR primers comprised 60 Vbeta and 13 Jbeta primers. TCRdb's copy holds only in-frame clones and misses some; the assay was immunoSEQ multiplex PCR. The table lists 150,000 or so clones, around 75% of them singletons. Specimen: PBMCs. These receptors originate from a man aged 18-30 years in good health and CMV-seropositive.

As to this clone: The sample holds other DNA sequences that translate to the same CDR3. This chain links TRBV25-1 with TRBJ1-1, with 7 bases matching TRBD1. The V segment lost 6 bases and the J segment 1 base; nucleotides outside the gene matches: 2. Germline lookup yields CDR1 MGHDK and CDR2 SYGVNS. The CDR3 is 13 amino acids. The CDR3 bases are TGTGCCAGCAGGGGGACAGCGAACACTGAAGCTTTCTTT. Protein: CASRGTANTEAFF.

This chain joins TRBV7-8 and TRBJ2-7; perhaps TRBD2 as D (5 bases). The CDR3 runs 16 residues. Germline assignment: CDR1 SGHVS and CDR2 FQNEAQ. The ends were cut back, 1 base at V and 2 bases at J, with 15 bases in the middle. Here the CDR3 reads CASSLEVRAGPYEQYF. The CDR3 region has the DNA TGTGCCAGCAGCTTAGAGGTTCGCGCGGGTCCCTACGAGCAGTACTTC.

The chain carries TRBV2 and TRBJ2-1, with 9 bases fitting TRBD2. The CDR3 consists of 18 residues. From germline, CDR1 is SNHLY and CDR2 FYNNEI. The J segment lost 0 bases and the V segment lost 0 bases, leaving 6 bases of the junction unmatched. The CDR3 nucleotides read TGTGCCAGCAGTGAAGCATGGGATAGCGGGAGCTCCTACAATGAGCAGTTCTTC. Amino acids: CASSEAWDSGSSYNEQFF.

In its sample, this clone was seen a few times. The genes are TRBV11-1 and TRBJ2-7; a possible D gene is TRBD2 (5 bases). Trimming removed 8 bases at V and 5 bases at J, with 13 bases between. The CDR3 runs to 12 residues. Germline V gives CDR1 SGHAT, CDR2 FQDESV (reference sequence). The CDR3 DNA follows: TGTGCCAGCGGGCGGGTCCTGGACGAGCAGTACTTC. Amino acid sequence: CASGRVLDEQYF.

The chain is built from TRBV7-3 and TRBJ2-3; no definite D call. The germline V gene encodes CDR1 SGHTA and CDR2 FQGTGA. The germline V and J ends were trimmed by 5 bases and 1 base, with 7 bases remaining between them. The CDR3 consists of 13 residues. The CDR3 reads CASSLTGTDTQYF. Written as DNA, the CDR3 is TGTGCCAGCAGCCTTACGGGCACAGATACGCAGTATTTT.

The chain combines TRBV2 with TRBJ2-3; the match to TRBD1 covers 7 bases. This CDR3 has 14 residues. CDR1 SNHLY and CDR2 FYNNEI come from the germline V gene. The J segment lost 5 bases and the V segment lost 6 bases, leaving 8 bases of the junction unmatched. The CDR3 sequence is CASRVQGNGDTQYF. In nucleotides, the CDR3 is TGTGCCAGCAGGGTACAGGGGAATGGAGATACGCAGTATTTT.

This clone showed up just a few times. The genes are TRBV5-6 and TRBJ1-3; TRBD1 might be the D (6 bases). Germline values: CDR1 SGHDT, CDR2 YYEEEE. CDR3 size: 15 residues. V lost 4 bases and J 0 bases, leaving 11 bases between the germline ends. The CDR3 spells CASSATGYSGNTIYF. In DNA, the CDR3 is TGTGCCAGCAGCGCAACAGGGTACTCTGGAAACACCATATATTTT.